The 27 T cell receptor beta chains listed next were all sequenced from one sample in a study of cytomegalovirus exposure and HLA in healthy donors. Vbeta (60) and Jbeta (13) primers were used in the PCR. Some clones are missing from TCRdb's copy, which holds only in-frame ones; the method was immunoSEQ multiplex PCR. The sample records 120,000 to 150,000 clones, roughly three quarters being singletons. Sequencing input: PBMCs. Receptors originate from a woman between 40 and 55 years old in good health and CMV-seropositive.

This sequence joins TRBV9 and TRBJ2-3; 7 bases map to TRBD2. V gave up 6 bases and J gave up 4 bases; unmatched junction bases: 11. Germline values: CDR1 SGDLS, CDR2 YYNGEE. This CDR3 is built from 15 residues. CDR3 in amino acids: CASNPLGREADTQYF. CDR3 nucleotide sequence: TGTGCCAGCAACCCTCTTGGGAGGGAGGCAGATACGCAGTATTTT.

V and J are TRBV7-6 and TRBJ2-7; no reliable D call. This CDR3 has 13 amino acids. Trimming removed 5 bases at V and 1 base at J, with 9 bases between. CDR1 and CDR2 from the germline V gene are SGHVS and FNYEAQ. The CDR3 here is CASSPAVSYEQYF. DNA of the CDR3: TGTGCCAGCAGCCCCGCAGTTTCCTACGAGCAGTACTTC.

The genes are TRBV5-1 and TRBJ1-1; D possibly corresponds to TRBD1 (5 bases). The germline gives CDR1 SGHRS, CDR2 YFSETQ. The CDR3 has 18 residues. Trimming removed 0 bases at V and 4 bases at J, with 22 bases between. DNA for the CDR3: TGCGCCAGCAGCTTGGACCACCTCGGGGGGAGCGTCGGCACTGAAGCTTTCTTT. This codes for CASSLDHLGGSVGTEAFF.

This chain uses TRBV7-2 with TRBJ1-5, with TRBD1 matching over 8 bases. After removal of 1 base from V and 4 bases from J, the junction contained 6 bases not matched to a gene. The CDR3 is made up of 16 amino acids. Germline CDR1 reads SGHTA; CDR2 reads FQGNSA. The CDR3 bases are TGTGCCAGCAGCTTAGATCAGGGGGCGACGAATCAGCCCCAGCATTTT. The encoded protein is CASSLDQGATNQPQHF.

The J gene is TRBJ1-4, the V gene TRBV28, with 7 positions matching TRBD1. The germline gives CDR1 MDHEN, CDR2 SYDVKM. There are 15 residues in the CDR3. V was pared by 6 bases and J by 3 bases, with 7 bases of the junction left unmatched. The CDR3 coding sequence is TGTGCCAGCAGGAGACAGGGAGGTTCTAATGAAAAACTGTTTTTT. It translates to CASRRQGGSNEKLFF.

This clone showed up just a few times. The genes are TRBV4-2 and TRBJ2-3; no reliable D call. The CDR3 loop spans 17 amino acids. Looked up from germline, CDR1 is LGHNA and CDR2 is YNFKEQ. V was pared by 0 bases and J by 2 bases, with 15 bases between. Here the CDR3 DNA reads TGTGCCAGCAGCCAAGATCGCGTCTCCTCGTCCACAGATACGCAGTATTTT. Protein sequence: CASSQDRVSSSTDTQYF.

This clone came up once. The V call is TRBV18, the J call TRBJ2-6; D might be TRBD1 (6 bases). This CDR3 is 18 amino acids long. Germline V lookup: CDR1 KGHSH, CDR2 LQKENI. V was clipped by 2 bases and J by 0 bases, with 14 bases between them. The CDR3 region has the DNA TGTGCCAGCTCACCAAGGACAGACAAAGACTCTGGGGCCAACGTCCTGACTTTC. It is translated as CASSPRTDKDSGANVLTF.

This chain uses TRBV10-3 with TRBJ1-1; 8 bases are a match to TRBD1. Germline-derived CDR1 and CDR2 are ENHRY and SYGVKD. Trimming cost V 7 bases and J 3 bases; bases outside gene matches: 4. The CDR3 spans 13 residues. The CDR3 DNA reads TGTGCCATCAATCAGGGGGCGGACACTGAAGCTTTCTTT. Translated, it gives CAINQGADTEAFF.

This chain joins TRBV2 and TRBJ2-3; TRBD2 aligns across 11 bases. The CDR3 is 18 residues long. From germline, CDR1 is SNHLY and CDR2 FYNNEI. V dropped 2 bases and J dropped 0; count of bases not matched to a gene: 7. CDR3 bases: TGTGCCAGCAGTGAACGGCTAGCGGGGGGCGGGAGCACAGATACGCAGTATTTT. Its protein product is CASSERLAGGGSTDTQYF.

V is TRBV5-1 and J is TRBJ2-7; D gene ambiguous. The germline CDR1 and CDR2 sequences are SGHRS and YFSETQ. This CDR3 region has 14 residues. V lost 4 bases, J lost 1 base, and 12 bases lay in between. The chain's CDR3 is CASSHTVLSYEQYF. Here the CDR3 DNA reads TGCGCCAGCAGCCATACCGTACTATCCTACGAGCAGTACTTC.

The chain carries TRBV10-3 and TRBJ2-7; D perhaps matches TRBD2 (5 bases). Germline assignment: CDR1 ENHRY and CDR2 SYGVKD. The V end was cut by 7 bases, the J end by 5 bases, with 15 bases between. The CDR3 has 13 amino acids. CDR3 protein: CAITADPSHEQYF. The CDR3, as DNA: TGTGCCATCACAGCGGACCCATCCCACGAGCAGTACTTC.

This chain joins TRBV11-2 and TRBJ2-3; D is uncertain. CDR3 size: 13 residues. Looked up from germline, CDR1 is SGHAT and CDR2 is FQNNGV. The ends were cut back, 6 bases at V and 3 bases at J, with 10 bases in the middle. CDR3 nucleotides: TGTGCCAGCAGGAAGCTTAGTACAGATACGCAGTATTTT. This sequence encodes CASRKLSTDTQYF.

The chain has TRBV29-1 and TRBJ1-2; 7 bases are shared with TRBD1. The ends lost 6 bases at V and 14 bases at J; junction bases unmatched: 15. The germline V gene encodes CDR1 SQVTM and CDR2 ANQGSEA. This CDR3 has 12 amino acids. The CDR3, as DNA: TGCAGCGTAGTTGGGACAGCTGGTAATGTTACCTTC. Amino acid sequence: CSVVGTAGNVTF.

The chain recombines TRBV28 with TRBJ1-6; TRBD1 is a possible D gene (5 bases). The germline V gene has CDR1 MDHEN and CDR2 SYDVKM. V was pared by 7 bases and J by 7 bases, with 14 bases between. The length of the CDR3 is 14 residues. The CDR3: CASTLHQGNSPLHF. CDR3 sequence (DNA): TGTGCCAGCACCTTACACCAGGGAAATTCACCCCTCCACTTT.

The chain couples TRBV19 to TRBJ2-1; 9 bases agree with TRBD1. V gave up 7 bases and J gave up 9 bases; unmatched junction bases: 13. Germline CDR1 is LNHDA and CDR2 is SQIVND (reference sequence). The CDR3 runs 15 residues. CDR3 sequence: CASTHRDRELSEQFF. The CDR3 coding sequence is TGTGCCAGTACCCACCGGGACAGGGAACTTAGTGAGCAGTTCTTC. Full variable domain (rest looked up from reference TRBV19 and TRBJ2-1): DGGITQSPKYLFRKEGQNVTLSCEQNLNHDAMYWYRQDPGQGLRLIYYSQIVNDFQKGDIAEGYSVSREKKESFPLTVTSAQKNPTAFYLCASTHRDRELSEQFFGPGTRLTVL.

The gene calls are TRBV5-1 and TRBJ2-2; a weak D match, TRBD2 (6 bases). Trimming took 4 bases from V and 3 from J, leaving 13 bases between them. This CDR3 has 15 amino acids. Germline V gene data show CDR1 as SGHRS and CDR2 as YFSETQ. DNA for the CDR3: TGCGCCAGCAGCCCTGGGACTTTTTACACCGGGGAGCTGTTTTTT. This translates into CASSPGTFYTGELFF.

This clone appeared a few times. This chain uses TRBV18 with TRBJ1-1; a weak D match, TRBD1 (5 bases). There are 16 residues in the CDR3. Trimming pared 0 bases from V and 2 bases from J, leaving 13 bases between. CDR1 is KGHSH, CDR2 LQKENI, per germline. CDR3 DNA: TGTGCCAGCTCACCACCCTTTGGGGGGACCAACACTGAAGCTTTCTTT. Its translation: CASSPPFGGTNTEAFF.

The rearrangement uses TRBV13 and TRBJ2-2, with D uncertain. V lost 2 bases to trimming and J lost 2 bases, with 12 bases between them. Germline CDR1 PRHDT, CDR2 FYEKMQ (reference sequence). CDR3 size: 16 residues. CDR3 nucleotide sequence: TGTGCCAGCAGCTTATTGCCAGGTTATAACACCGGGGAGCTGTTTTTT. Encoded protein: CASSLLPGYNTGELFF.

The CDR3 bases are TGTGCCAGCAGTCAGTATGGGGGCCGCTATGGCTACACCTTC. It encodes CASSQYGGRYGYTF. The rearrangement joins TRBV6-5 to TRBJ1-2, with a possible D match to TRBD1 (6 bases). The CDR3 contains 14 residues. The germline CDR1 and CDR2 sequences are MNHEY and SVGAGI. Trimming cost V 5 bases and J 4 bases, with 14 bases left between them.

The rearrangement links TRBV6-1 to TRBJ1-2, with TRBD1 identical over 9 bases. The germline V gene has CDR1 MNHNS and CDR2 SASEGT. J gave up 8 bases and V 4 bases, and 14 bases lay outside the gene matches. The CDR3 loop spans 16 amino acids. The CDR3 nucleotides read TGTGCCAGCAGTGGATTGACAGGGGGTCTAAAAATGGGCTACACCTTC. This sequence encodes CASSGLTGGLKMGYTF.

Remarks on this clone: At one end the junction does not follow the germline gene, possibly because of a read error. DNA for the CDR3: TGTTCCAGCAGCGGAGGGTTGGGCAGGGCGAGGGCTGAAGCTTTCTTT. This translates into CSSSGGLGRARAEAFF. The V gene is TRBV7-9, the J gene TRBJ1-1; possible D gene TRBD1, 5 bases. Germline values: CDR1 SEHNR, CDR2 FQNEAQ (reference sequence). CDR3 length: 16 residues. Using reference TRBV7-9 and TRBJ1-1 for the parts outside the CDR3, the full variable domain is DTGVSQNPRHKITKRGQNVTFRCDPISEHNRLYWYRQTLGQGPEFLTYFQNEAQLEKSRLLSDRFSAERPKGSFSTLEIQRTEQGDSAMYLCSSSGGLGRARAEAFFGQGTRLTVV.

This clone was detected only a few times. The V call is TRBV6-5, the J call TRBJ2-1, with D perhaps matching TRBD1 (5 bases). CDR1 is MNHEY, CDR2 SVGAGI, per germline. Deletions cut 6 bases from V and 5 bases from J, with 5 bases between. This CDR3 region has 11 residues. CDR3 protein: CASRGHNEQFF. In DNA, the CDR3 is TGTGCCAGCAGGGGGCACAATGAGCAGTTCTTC.

The chain joins TRBV11-2 to TRBJ2-1, with D possibly matching TRBD1 (7 bases). The CDR3 spans 15 residues. Per the germline V gene, CDR1 is SGHAT and CDR2 is FQNNGV. The V and J ends lost 4 bases and 5 bases respectively, with 15 bases between them. The CDR3 loop reads CASSSTQGRHNEQFF. The CDR3 nucleotides read TGTGCCAGCAGCTCCACACAGGGGAGGCACAATGAGCAGTTCTTC.

This chain joins TRBV5-6 and TRBJ1-3; D gene ambiguous. The CDR3 contains 17 residues. Deletions cut 2 bases from V and 0 bases from J, with 15 bases between. The germline CDR1 and CDR2 sequences are SGHDT and YYEEEE. CDR3 nucleotide sequence: TGTGCCAGCAGCTTCGGACTCTCATCCCTCTCTGGAAACACCATATATTTT. Encoded protein: CASSFGLSSLSGNTIYF.

J is TRBJ1-3 and V is TRBV20-1; D remains ambiguous. The CDR3 spans 10 residues. Trimming removed 3 bases from V and 8 bases from J, with 5 bases in between. Per germline, CDR1 DFQATT and CDR2 SNEGSKA (reference sequence). In DNA, the CDR3 is TGCAGTGCTAGTCCCGACACCATATATTTT. It specifies CSASPDTIYF.

The CDR3 DNA reads as TGTGCCAGCAGACTAGGGGGGGCCAGAGCTTTCTTT. Translation gives CASRLGGARAFF. The chain uses TRBV28 and TRBJ1-1; tentative D call: TRBD1 (6 bases). Trimming took off 6 bases at V and 10 bases at J, with 15 bases between the two ends. Germline V gene lookup returns CDR1 MDHEN and CDR2 SYDVKM. The CDR3 is 12 residues long.

The rearrangement links TRBV10-2 to TRBJ1-2, with 10 bases fitting TRBD1. J gave up 3 bases and V 8 bases, and 9 bases lay outside the gene matches. Germline values: CDR1 WSHSY, CDR2 SAAADI. This CDR3 is built from 15 residues. The CDR3 nucleotides are TGCGCCAGCTATACCCCCGGGACAGGGGACTATGGCTACACCTTC. Its protein product is CASYTPGTGDYGYTF.